Below are 12 T cell receptor beta chains sequenced from a single sample in a study of spatial heterogeneity in lung cancer. This sample's time point: blood at routine non-recurrence follow-up after resection. Unsorted whole RNA of tumor, nontumor lung or frozen PBMC was sequenced. TCRdb re-called the 5' RACE reads through MiXCR, storing one row per CDR3 protein. Among some 120,000 distinct CDR3 sequences, more than 9% were seen once, and the ten largest hold 16%. Sequencing was performed on PBMCs, taken at follow-up. The receptors stem from a male donor with early-stage non-small cell lung cancer.

This chain connects TRBV20-1 to TRBJ2-3, with D possibly matching TRBD2 (5 bases). Trimming shortened V by 6 bases and J by 4 bases, and 11 bases separated the two germline ends. The CDR3 loop spans 12 amino acids. Germline lookup yields CDR1 DFQATT and CDR2 SNEGSKA (reference sequence). This chain's CDR3 is CSAPGLADTQYF. The CDR3 coding sequence is TGCAGTGCCCCTGGACTCGCAGATACGCAGTATTTT.

This clonotype was detected only a few times. This CDR3 reads CASSSLQGPRSSPLHF. The DNA for the CDR3 is TGTGCCAGCAGTTCGCTACAAGGGCCGCGGAGTTCACCCCTCCACTTT. J is TRBJ1-6 and V is TRBV27; D not certain. CDR3 size: 16 residues. Germline V gene lookup returns CDR1 MNHEY and CDR2 SMNVEV (reference sequence). The V end lost 4 bases, the J end lost 9 bases, and 19 bases lay between the germline ends.

V usage is TRBV7-2 and J usage is TRBJ2-5; D gene ambiguous. The CDR3 extends over 14 amino acids. Trimming pared 0 bases from V and 0 bases from J, leaving 5 bases between. Germline assignment: CDR1 SGHTA and CDR2 FQGNSA. CDR3 DNA sequence: TGTGCCAGCAGCTTAGCTGCCTACCAAGAGACCCAGTACTTC. This encodes CASSLAAYQETQYF.

V is TRBV4-3 and J is TRBJ2-1; a possible D gene is TRBD1 (5 bases). V lost 1 base and J lost 2, with 9 bases in between. Germline CDR1 is LGHNA and CDR2 is YSLEER. The CDR3 consists of 15 residues. The CDR3 DNA is TGCGCCAGCAGCCAAGGGACAAGAGCCTACAATGAGCAGTTCTTC. It is translated as CASSQGTRAYNEQFF.

This clonotype was seen many times. V and J are TRBV6-5 and TRBJ2-4; TRBD2 might be the D (5 bases). Per germline, CDR1 MNHEY and CDR2 SVGAGI. Trimming took off 7 bases at V and 2 bases at J, with 15 bases between the two ends. There are 15 residues in the CDR3. The CDR3 loop reads CASTPPGGSKNIQYF. CDR3 nucleotides: TGTGCCAGCACTCCTCCCGGAGGTTCCAAAAACATTCAGTACTTC.

The chain recombines TRBV2 with TRBJ2-2; 8 bases are a match to TRBD2. Germline V gene data show CDR1 as SNHLY and CDR2 as FYNNEI. The CDR3 spans 17 residues. J lost 0 bases, V lost 7 bases, and 10 bases had no gene match. The CDR3 DNA is TGTGCCAGCAAACCCCTCTTCGGGGGGGCGAACACCGGGGAGCTGTTTTTT. Protein: CASKPLFGGANTGELFF.

V and J are TRBV10-3 and TRBJ2-3; tentative D call: TRBD1 (5 bases). This CDR3 contains 14 residues. Germline V gene lookup returns CDR1 ENHRY and CDR2 SYGVKD. Trimming shortened V by 3 bases and J by 3 bases, and 10 bases separated the two germline ends. CDR3 nucleotides: TGTGCCATCAGTGATATGACAGCGACAGATACGCAGTATTTT. It specifies CAISDMTATDTQYF.

In its sample, this clonotype was seen many times. The CDR3 loop is CASSRAQRDNEQFF. The CDR3 DNA reads as TGTGCCAGCTCACGGGCCCAGCGGGACAATGAGCAGTTCTTC. V and J are TRBV18 and TRBJ2-1, with D perhaps matching TRBD2 (6 bases). V lost 4 bases, J lost 5 bases, and 12 bases lay in between. In germline, CDR1 is KGHSH, CDR2 LQKENI. This CDR3 has 14 amino acids.

This clonotype was recorded a few times. V is TRBV7-9 and J is TRBJ1-5; no firm D call. This CDR3 contains 16 residues. V was trimmed by 1 base and J by 3 bases, leaving 13 bases between them. Germline V gene data show CDR1 as SEHNR and CDR2 as FQNEAQ (reference sequence). CDR3: CASSLGTATHNQPQHF. DNA for the CDR3: TGTGCCAGCAGCTTAGGCACAGCCACCCACAATCAGCCCCAGCATTTT.

This clonotype was seen a few times. The chain is built from TRBV27 and TRBJ2-7, with D uncertain. This CDR3 region has 13 residues. Trimming removed 5 bases at V and 0 bases at J, with 8 bases between. In germline, CDR1 is MNHEY, CDR2 SMNVEV (reference sequence). CDR3 DNA sequence: TGTGCCAGCAGTCTAACGTACTCCTACGAGCAGTACTTC. It is translated as CASSLTYSYEQYF.

This clonotype has a handful of counts. The chain carries TRBV25-1 and TRBJ2-7; D remains unclear. The CDR3 is made up of 12 amino acids. Per the germline V gene, CDR1 is MGHDK and CDR2 is SYGVNS. Trimming took 4 bases from V and 4 from J, leaving 8 bases between them. CDR3 DNA sequence: TGTGCCAGCAGTGGTACCGGGTACGAGCAGTACTTC. This encodes CASSGTGYEQYF.

In DNA, the CDR3 is TGTGCCAGCAGCTTAACCTTTAAAACATACAATGAGCAGTTCTTC. Its protein is CASSLTFKTYNEQFF. The rearrangement joins TRBV7-9 to TRBJ2-1; D is uncertain. V dropped 2 bases and J dropped 4 bases, with 12 bases sitting between them. CDR1 is SEHNR, CDR2 FQNEAQ, per germline (reference sequence). This CDR3 comprises 15 residues.